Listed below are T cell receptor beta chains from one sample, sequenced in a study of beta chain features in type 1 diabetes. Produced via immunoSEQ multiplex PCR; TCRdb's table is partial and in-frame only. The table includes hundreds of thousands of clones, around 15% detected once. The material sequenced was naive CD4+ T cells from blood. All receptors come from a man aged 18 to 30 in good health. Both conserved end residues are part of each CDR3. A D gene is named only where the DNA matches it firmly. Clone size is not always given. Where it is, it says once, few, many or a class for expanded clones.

TGTGCCAGCAGCTTAGGCTCTAGCTTCAATGAGCAGTTCTTC | CASSLGSSFNEQFF | TRBV7-2 | . | TRBJ2-1 | .
TGTGCCAGCAGTGAAACCCAAGGGACGTATGGCTACACCTTC | CASSETQGTYGYTF | TRBV6-1 | . | TRBJ1-2 | once
TGTGCCAGCGGCTCGTGGGGAGCGGGAGAAGAGACCCAGTACTTC | CASGSWGAGEETQYF | TRBV27 | TRBD2 | TRBJ2-5 | .
TGTGCCAGCAGACCGGCCGGGACAGGTCACCACGAGCAGTACTTC | CASRPAGTGHHEQYF | TRBV6-5 | TRBD1 | TRBJ2-7 | .
TGTGCCAGCAGTCAGACAGGTAGATCCGTTAGCAATCAGCCCCAGCATTTT | CASSQTGRSVSNQPQHF | TRBV28 | . | TRBJ1-5 | .
TGTGCCAGCTCACCCCAAAGCGGGGGGAGTGGCAATCAGCCCCAGCATTTT | CASSPQSGGSGNQPQHF | TRBV18 | . | TRBJ1-5 | .
TGCGCCAGCAGTCCTCCCAGAGGCCCAAATGAAAAACTGTTTTTT | CASSPPRGPNEKLFF | TRBV23-1 | . | TRBJ1-4 | .
TGTGCCATCACCCCGGGACAGCCTGACTCTGGAAACACCGTATATTTT | CAITPGQPDSGNTVYF | TRBV10-3 | TRBD1 | TRBJ1-3 | few
TGTGCCAGCAGCCCACGGGGTCGGACTGAAGCTTTCTTT | CASSPRGRTEAFF | TRBV9 | . | TRBJ1-1 | .
TGTGCCAGCAGCTTGGACGAGGGGGCGGGCTATGGCTACACCTTC | CASSLDEGAGYGYTF | TRBV5-4 | TRBD1 | TRBJ1-2 | .
TGTGCCAGCAGCTTAGCTGCTGGGTACGGGGACATTCAGTACTTC | CASSLAAGYGDIQYF | TRBV7-9 | . | TRBJ2-4 | .
TGTGCCAGCAGTACAGAGCAGACCCAGTACTTC | CASSTEQTQYF | TRBV27 | . | TRBJ2-5 | few
TGTGCCAGCTCACCACAAAAGATAGCGGGGGGGCCGAATGAGCAGTTCTTC | CASSPQKIAGGPNEQFF | TRBV18 | TRBD2 | TRBJ2-1 | few
TGTGCCAGCAGCTGGGGCAGTTATCAGCCCCAGCATTTT | CASSWGSYQPQHF | TRBV28 | . | TRBJ1-5 | .
TGTGCCAGCAGCTACCCGGGACAGGTTAGAATCTTC | CASSYPGQVRIF | TRBV7-9 | TRBD1 | TRBJ2-1 | .
TGCGCCAGCCATCCGTCGGACTCCTACAATGAGCAGTTCTTC | CASHPSDSYNEQFF | TRBV5-1 | . | TRBJ2-1 | .
TGTGCCAGCAGCCCGGACAGGAACTATGGCTACACCTTC | CASSPDRNYGYTF | TRBV11-2 | TRBD1 | TRBJ1-2 | .
TGTGCCAGCAGTTACAAGATGGGCCGATATGGCTACACCTTC | CASSYKMGRYGYTF | TRBV6-5 | . | TRBJ1-2 | few
TGTGCCAGCAGTCCGAGAGGACTAGCGGGAGAAGGAGAGACCCAGTACTTC | CASSPRGLAGEGETQYF | TRBV27 | TRBD2 | TRBJ2-5 | .
TGTGCCAGCAGCGCGCGGACAGCCTACGAGCAGTACTTC | CASSARTAYEQYF | TRBV7-2 | . | TRBJ2-7 | .
TGTGCCGGGGGATCTGGGGGCCAGAGATACGAGCAGTACTTC | CAGGSGGQRYEQYF | TRBV28 | . | TRBJ2-7 | few
TGTGCCAGCAGCTCCCGAAGGGGGCATGAAAAACTGTTTTTT | CASSSRRGHEKLFF | TRBV7-9 | TRBD1 | TRBJ1-4 | .
TGTGCCTGGAGTCCCCGGTCGGGGTATGGCTACACCTTC | CAWSPRSGYGYTF | TRBV30 | . | TRBJ1-2 | .
TGTGCCTGGAGTGGACAGAAGAACTATGGCTACACCTTC | CAWSGQKNYGYTF | TRBV30 | . | TRBJ1-2 | .
TGTGCCAGCAGTTCCCCTCTTGCGGGAGGGAGGGAGACCCAGTACTTC | CASSSPLAGGRETQYF | TRBV27 | TRBD2 | TRBJ2-5 | .
TGTGCCAGCAGTCCAGGGATGGAGACCCAGTACTTC | CASSPGMETQYF | TRBV7-2 | . | TRBJ2-5 | few
TGCGCCAGCAGCTTGGACCGGGGCGAGCAGTACTTC | CASSLDRGEQYF | TRBV5-1 | . | TRBJ2-7 | .
TGTGCCAGTAGTATGGACAGGTTTAACACTGAAGCTTTCTTT | CASSMDRFNTEAFF | TRBV19 | TRBD1 | TRBJ1-1 | few
TGCAGCGTTGAAGGGACCTCTTATGGCTACACCTTC | CSVEGTSYGYTF | TRBV29-1 | . | TRBJ1-2 | few
TGTGCCAGCAGTGAAGGAATAAATCAGCCCCAGCATTTT | CASSEGINQPQHF | TRBV6-1 | . | TRBJ1-5 | .
TGTGCCAGCAGCTCCTGGACAGGGGGCGAAGAGACCCAGTACTTC | CASSSWTGGEETQYF | TRBV5-4 | TRBD1 | TRBJ2-5 | .
TGTGCCAGCAGCGTCCTAGAGCAGTACATGAACACTGAAGCTTTCTTT | CASSVLEQYMNTEAFF | TRBV5-4 | . | TRBJ1-1 | few
TGTGCCAGCAGTCACTCCACAGATACGCAGTATTTT | CASSHSTDTQYF | TRBV6-6 | . | TRBJ2-3 | .
TGTGCCAGCAGTTTATCCGGGATCAATCAGCCCCAGCATTTT | CASSLSGINQPQHF | TRBV27 | . | TRBJ1-5 | .
TGTGCCAGCAGCTGGGACAGGGTGAGCTATGGCTACACCTTC | CASSWDRVSYGYTF | TRBV7-2 | TRBD1 | TRBJ1-2 | .
TGTGCCAGCAGTTCCGCGGGACTAGCGCAGTACGAGCAGTACTTC | CASSSAGLAQYEQYF | TRBV6-5 | TRBD2 | TRBJ2-7 | few
TGTGCCAGCAGCGTGGGACTAGCAACCTACGAGCAGTACTTC | CASSVGLATYEQYF | TRBV9 | TRBD2 | TRBJ2-7 | few
TGTGCCAGCAGCTTAGTCAGAGAGACCCAGTACTTC | CASSLVRETQYF | TRBV7-9 | . | TRBJ2-5 | .
TGTGCCAGCAAGGCGTCCTACAATGAGCAGTTCTTC | CASKASYNEQFF | TRBV5-5 | . | TRBJ2-1 | .
TGTGCCAGCAGCTCTAGCGGGTTCAGCTCCTACAATGAGCAGTTCTTC | CASSSSGFSSYNEQFF | TRBV5-4 | TRBD2 | TRBJ2-1 | few
TGTGCCAGCAGCTTAGGACAGGGGGACATTCAGTACTTC | CASSLGQGDIQYF | TRBV5-4 | TRBD1 | TRBJ2-4 | .
TGTGCCAGCAGACTAGCGGGAGTAGAGACCCAGTACTTC | CASRLAGVETQYF | TRBV7-3 | TRBD2 | TRBJ2-5 | few
TGTGCCAGCAGCCAAGTTGAACGGAATACGCAGTATTTT | CASSQVERNTQYF | TRBV4-2 | . | TRBJ2-3 | few
TGTGCCAGCAGAGGACCGGGCACAGATACGCAGTATTTT | CASRGPGTDTQYF | TRBV27 | . | TRBJ2-3 | .
TGTGCCAGCAGCTTAGGCGTACAGGCGTACCAAGAGACCCAGTACTTC | CASSLGVQAYQETQYF | TRBV7-2 | . | TRBJ2-5 | few
TGTGCCAGTAGTAAACGTCTCGACAGGGGCAATCAGCCCCAGCATTTT | CASSKRLDRGNQPQHF | TRBV19 | TRBD1 | TRBJ1-5 | few
TGTGCCAGCAGCTCGGACTGGAGGGAGACCCAGTACTTC | CASSSDWRETQYF | TRBV7-2 | . | TRBJ2-5 | few
TGCAGCGTTTCCCTCGGGGGACTGGGGGGAGAGACCCAGTACTTC | CSVSLGGLGGETQYF | TRBV29-1 | . | TRBJ2-5 | .
TGTGCCAGCTTTCAGTTTAGGATGAACACTGAAGCTTTCTTT | CASFQFRMNTEAFF | TRBV7-6 | . | TRBJ1-1 | .
TGTGCCACCAGCAGAGAGGTGGGTTCGAACATTCAGTACTTC | CATSREVGSNIQYF | TRBV15 | . | TRBJ2-4 | .
TGCGCCAGCAGCCCTTGGGAGGCGGGAGAGACCCAGTACTTC | CASSPWEAGETQYF | TRBV4-3 | . | TRBJ2-5 | many
TGTGCCAGCAGCTTAGCGAAGACTAGCAGGCTACAGCAGTACTTC | CASSLAKTSRLQQYF | TRBV7-9 | TRBD2 | TRBJ2-7 | few
TGTGCCAGCAGATTCGGGCTAGCGGGAGCGCCCACAGATACGCAGTATTTT | CASRFGLAGAPTDTQYF | TRBV27 | TRBD2 | TRBJ2-3 | .
TGTGCCAGCAGCTCCGGACAGGCCGCGAGTAATCAGCCCCAGCATTTT | CASSSGQAASNQPQHF | TRBV13 | TRBD1 | TRBJ1-5 | .